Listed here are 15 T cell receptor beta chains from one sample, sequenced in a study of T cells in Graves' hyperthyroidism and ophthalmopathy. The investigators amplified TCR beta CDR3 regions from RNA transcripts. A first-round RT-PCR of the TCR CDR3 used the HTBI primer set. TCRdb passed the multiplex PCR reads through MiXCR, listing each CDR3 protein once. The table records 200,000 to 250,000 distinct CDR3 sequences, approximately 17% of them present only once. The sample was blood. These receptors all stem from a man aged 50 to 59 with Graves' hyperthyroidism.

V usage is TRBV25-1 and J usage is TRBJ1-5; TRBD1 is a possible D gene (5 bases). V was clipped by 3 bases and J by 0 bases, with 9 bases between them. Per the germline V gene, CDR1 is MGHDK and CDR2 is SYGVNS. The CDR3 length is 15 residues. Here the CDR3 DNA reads TGTGCCAGCAGTGACGGACACTATAGCAATCAGCCCCAGCATTTT. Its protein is CASSDGHYSNQPQHF.

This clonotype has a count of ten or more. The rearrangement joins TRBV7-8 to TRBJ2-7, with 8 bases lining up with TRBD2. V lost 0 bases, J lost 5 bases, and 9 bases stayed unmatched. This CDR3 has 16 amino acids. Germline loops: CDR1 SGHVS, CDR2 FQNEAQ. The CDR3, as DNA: TGTGCCAGCAGCTTAGCTCCGGGACTCGGGAGGGACGAGCAGTACTTC. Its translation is CASSLAPGLGRDEQYF.

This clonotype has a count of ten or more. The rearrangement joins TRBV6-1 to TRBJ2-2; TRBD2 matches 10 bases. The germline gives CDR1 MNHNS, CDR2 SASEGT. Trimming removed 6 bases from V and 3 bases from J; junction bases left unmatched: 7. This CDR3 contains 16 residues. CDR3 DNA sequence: TGTGCCAGCAGCGATCCCGGACTAGCGGACACCGGGGAGCTGTTTTTT. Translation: CASSDPGLADTGELFF.

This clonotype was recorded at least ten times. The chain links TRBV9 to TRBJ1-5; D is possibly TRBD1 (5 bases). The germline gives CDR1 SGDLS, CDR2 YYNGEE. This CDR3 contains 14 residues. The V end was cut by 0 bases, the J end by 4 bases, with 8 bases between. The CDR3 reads CASSVGGWNQPQHF. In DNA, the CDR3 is TGTGCCAGCAGCGTAGGGGGGTGGAATCAGCCCCAGCATTTT.

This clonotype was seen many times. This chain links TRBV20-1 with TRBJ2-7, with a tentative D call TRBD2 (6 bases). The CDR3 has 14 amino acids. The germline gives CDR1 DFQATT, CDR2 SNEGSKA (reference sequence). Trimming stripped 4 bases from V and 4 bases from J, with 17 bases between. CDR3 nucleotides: TGCAGTGCTAAGAGGAGGGGAGGTGGTTACGAGCAGTACTTC. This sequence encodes CSAKRRGGGYEQYF.

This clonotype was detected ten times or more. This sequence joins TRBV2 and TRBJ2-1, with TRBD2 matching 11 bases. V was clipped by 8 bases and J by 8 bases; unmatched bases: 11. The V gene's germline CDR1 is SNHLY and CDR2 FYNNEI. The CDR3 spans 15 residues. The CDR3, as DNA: TGTGCCAGCGGGGTTAGCGGGAGGGCCGTCGATGAGCAGTTCTTC. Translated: CASGVSGRAVDEQFF.

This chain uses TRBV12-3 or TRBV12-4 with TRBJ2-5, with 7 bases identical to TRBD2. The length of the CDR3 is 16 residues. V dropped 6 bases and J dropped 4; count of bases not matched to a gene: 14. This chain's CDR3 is CASSKWAGVTGETQYF. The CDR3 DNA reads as TGTGCCAGCAGCAAGTGGGCGGGAGTCACGGGAGAGACCCAGTACTTC.

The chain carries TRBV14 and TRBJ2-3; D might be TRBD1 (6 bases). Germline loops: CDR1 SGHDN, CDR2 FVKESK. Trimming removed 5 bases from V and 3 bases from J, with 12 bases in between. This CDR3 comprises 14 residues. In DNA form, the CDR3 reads TGTGCCAGCAGCGCCAGGGGTGTGACAGATACGCAGTATTTT. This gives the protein CASSARGVTDTQYF. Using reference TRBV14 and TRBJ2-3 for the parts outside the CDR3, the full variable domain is EAGVTQFPSHSVIEKGQTVTLRCDPISGHDNLYWYRRVMGKEIKFLLHFVKESKQDESGMPNNRFLAERTGGTYSTLKVQPAELEDSGVYFCASSARGVTDTQYFGPGTRLTVL.

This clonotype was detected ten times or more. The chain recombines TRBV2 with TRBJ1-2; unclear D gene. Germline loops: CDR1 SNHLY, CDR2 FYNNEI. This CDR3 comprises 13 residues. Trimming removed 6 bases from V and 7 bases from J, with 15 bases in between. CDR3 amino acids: CASRDGMSRGYTF. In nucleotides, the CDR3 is TGTGCCAGCAGGGACGGAATGTCGCGTGGCTACACCTTC.

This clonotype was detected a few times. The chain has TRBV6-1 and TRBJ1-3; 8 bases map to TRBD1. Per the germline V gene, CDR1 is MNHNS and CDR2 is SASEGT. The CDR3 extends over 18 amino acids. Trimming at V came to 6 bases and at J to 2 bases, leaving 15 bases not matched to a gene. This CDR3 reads CASRKRQGTDWAGNTIYF. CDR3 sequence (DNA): TGTGCCAGCAGAAAGAGACAGGGGACGGATTGGGCTGGAAACACCATATATTTT.

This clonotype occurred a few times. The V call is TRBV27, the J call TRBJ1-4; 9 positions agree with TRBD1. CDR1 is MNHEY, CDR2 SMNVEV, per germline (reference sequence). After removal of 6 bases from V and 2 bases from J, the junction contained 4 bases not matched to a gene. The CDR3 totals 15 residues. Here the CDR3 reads CASRDRGGTNEKLFF. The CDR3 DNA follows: TGTGCCAGCAGGGACAGGGGTGGCACTAATGAAAAACTGTTTTTT.

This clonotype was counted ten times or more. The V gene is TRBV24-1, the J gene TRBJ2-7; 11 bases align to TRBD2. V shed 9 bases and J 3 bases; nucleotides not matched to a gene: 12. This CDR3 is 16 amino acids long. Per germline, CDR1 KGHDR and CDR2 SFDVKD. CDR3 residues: CATPHSLGLADYEQYF. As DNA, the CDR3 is TGTGCCACCCCCCACAGTCTGGGACTAGCGGACTACGAGCAGTACTTC.

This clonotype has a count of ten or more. CDR3 DNA sequence: TGTGCCAGCAGTATTGGACAGGGGAACACCGGGGAGCTGTTTTTT. It encodes CASSIGQGNTGELFF. The V gene is TRBV2, the J gene TRBJ2-2; 8 bases align to TRBD1. Germline trimming cut 5 bases from V and 1 base from J; bases unmatched to any gene: 3. The CDR3 spans 15 residues. In germline, CDR1 is SNHLY, CDR2 FYNNEI.

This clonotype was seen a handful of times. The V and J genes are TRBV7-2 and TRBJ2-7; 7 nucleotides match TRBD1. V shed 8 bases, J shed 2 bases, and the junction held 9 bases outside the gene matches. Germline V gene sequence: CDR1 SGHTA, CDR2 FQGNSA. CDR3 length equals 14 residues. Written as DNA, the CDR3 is TGTGCCAGCCGTGGTGGACAGGCCACCTACGAGCAGTACTTC. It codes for CASRGGQATYEQYF.

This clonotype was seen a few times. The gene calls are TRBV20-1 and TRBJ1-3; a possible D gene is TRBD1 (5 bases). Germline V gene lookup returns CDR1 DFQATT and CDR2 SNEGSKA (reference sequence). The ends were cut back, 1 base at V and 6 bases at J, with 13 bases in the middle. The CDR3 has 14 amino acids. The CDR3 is CSARAWGTANTIYF. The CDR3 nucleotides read TGCAGTGCTAGAGCCTGGGGGACGGCAAACACCATATATTTT.